The rows below give T cell receptor beta chains drawn from one sample of a study of T cell changes during pregnancy in multiple sclerosis. This table comes from immunoSEQ multiplex PCR, and its TCRdb copy is limited to in-frame clones, with some not included. The table lists tens of thousands of clones, 85% to 95% of them singletons, with roughly 3% in the top ten. The sequenced sample was peripheral blood, obtained in the third trimester of pregnancy. Receptors were obtained from a female donor in good health, enrolled as a control in a pregnancy study. Each CDR3 is given with its conserved first and last residue. A D gene is named only where the DNA matches it firmly.

v_gene,d_gene,j_gene,CDR3nt,CDR3aa
TRBV15,TRBD2,TRBJ2-3,TGTGCCACCAGCAGAGGTGGACTAGCCATGGCAGATACGCAGTATTTT,CATSRGGLAMADTQYF
TRBV6-5,.,TRBJ1-4,TGTGCCAGCAGTTCGGAGGGAACGGATGAAAAACTGTTTTTT,CASSSEGTDEKLFF
TRBV28,.,TRBJ1-6,TGTGCCAGCAGTTACTCGATCTCACCCCTCCACTTT,CASSYSISPLHF
TRBV2,.,TRBJ2-6,TGTGCCAGCAAGACGGCAGGAATCTCTGGGGCCAACGTCCTGACTTTC,CASKTAGISGANVLTF
TRBV2,TRBD2,TRBJ2-1,TGTGCCAGCAGTGAAGACGGCGGGAGGGAGAATGAGCAGTTCTTC,CASSEDGGRENEQFF
TRBV4-2,TRBD2,TRBJ2-3,TGTGCCAGCAGCCAACCGGGACTAGGAACAGATACGCAGTATTTT,CASSQPGLGTDTQYF
TRBV5-1,TRBD2,TRBJ2-3,TGCGCCAGCAGCTTGGGACTAGCGGGGGACCTAGATACGCAGTATTTT,CASSLGLAGDLDTQYF
TRBV14,.,TRBJ1-6,TGTGCCAGCAGCCAAGGCAGGGGATATTCACCCCTCCACTTT,CASSQGRGYSPLHF
TRBV28,TRBD2,TRBJ2-2,TGTGCCAGCCCCCCGAGCGGGGGGATCTTCACCGGGGAGCTGTTTTTT,CASPPSGGIFTGELFF
TRBV7-9,.,TRBJ1-2,TGTGCCAGCAGCTTATCTACGGGGAGCTATGGCTACACCTTC,CASSLSTGSYGYTF
TRBV25-1,.,TRBJ2-7,TGTGCCAGCAGTGAATGGGGTAGCGAAGATTACGAGCAGTACTTC,CASSEWGSEDYEQYF
TRBV6-4,TRBD2,TRBJ2-3,TGTGCCAGCAGTCTGGCGGGAGAGGTTGATACGCAGTATTTT,CASSLAGEVDTQYF
TRBV4-1,.,TRBJ1-4,TGCGCCAGCAGCCAAGACGGAGACGGGTCTGGGGAAAAACTGTTTTTT,CASSQDGDGSGEKLFF
TRBV19,TRBD2,TRBJ2-7,TGTGCCAGTAGTGTCCTGACTAGCGGGCGCTACGAGCAGTACTTC,CASSVLTSGRYEQYF
TRBV28,TRBD2,TRBJ2-1,TGTGCCAGCAGTTTGCCGGGACTAGCGACGTTCTTC,CASSLPGLATFF